This T cell receptor (beta chain) was documented in a study of cytomegalovirus exposure and HLA in healthy donors (dated by TCRdb to about 2017). For the wider study: The roughly 650 repertoires of the first cohort and the roughly 110 validation repertoires were produced on the same platform, according to a later analysis. Besides the first cohort of some 670 subjects, a separate validation cohort made up of around 120 different subjects was used. The study aimed to test whether signatures of past pathogen exposure could be identified by cataloging public T cell receptors. The study combined high-throughput TCR immunosequencing, statistical association of individual TCRs with disease status, and machine learning to predict cytomegalovirus infection status. The paper as a whole reports these results and caveats: A later analysis lacked HLA typing for the validation cohort, so it scored co-occurrence in that cohort across all 120 or so repertoires. Of the cluster scores, approximately 94% were above 0 in a later analysis, which found that TCRs clustered in the first cohort also tended to co-occur in the 120 validation repertoires. In vitro tests confirmed that a few of the cytomegalovirus-associated TCR beta chains recognize cytomegalovirus antigens. The study gave a list of 150 to 200 TCR beta chains associated with cytomegalovirus. The authors suggested that the approach could potentially be generalized to other disease states and immunological phenotypes. Cytomegalovirus status was reported to be diagnosed by the classifier with high specificity and sensitivity in both the original and validation cohorts. While some public TCRs were present in many individuals, most TCR sequences turned up only very rarely across donors.

The donors were included in the validation cohort of some 120 subjects, a group kept apart from the roughly 700-subject first cohort. The library relied on the immunoSEQ multiplex PCR assay. On the authors' methods: A statistical classification framework was built for diagnosing cytomegalovirus status from the catalog of TCR beta chain sequences. TCRdb took this table from immuneACCESS and kept in-frame rearrangements with V and J called. Such tables lack part of the clones; where checked against another copy, unresolved V genes explain under half of the gap, and the rest is unexplained. Clone size and the V and J calls come from that table; the DNA yielded D and trimming. The sample yields over 150,000 clones; about 85% were counted once. The ten biggest clones cover around a sixth of the sample. A note on this clone: Its binding antigen is unknown. Within one base of it there is no much larger clone, and no base qualities were kept.

Between the V and J ends, shortened by 3 bases and 3 bases respectively, the junction contains 9 bases. CDR1 and CDR2 are drawn from the germline V gene (reference sequence): SEHNR, FQNEAQ. Counted from cysteine to phenylalanine, this CDR3 has 14 amino acids. The sequence is cut down to CDR3 DNA, 42 bases in frame from base 1. Sequences were obtained from PBMCs. The rearranged chain carries TRBV7-9 and TRBJ2-1, with the D gene call left open. The clonotype originates from a man aged 18 to 30 in good health and CMV-seropositive. In nucleotides, the sequence is TGTGCCAGCAGCTTTGTATCGGGCTACAATGAGCAGTTCTTC. It translates as CASSFVSGYNEQFF.